This T cell receptor beta chain was obtained from a study of T cell responses to AZD1222 COVID-19 vaccine. The V gene's germline CDR1 is LGHNA and CDR2 YNFKEQ. The CDR3 runs to 16 residues. V was trimmed by 0 bases and J by 3 bases, leaving 12 bases between them. Only a few counts were recorded for this clone. What it binds is unknown. The table came from immunoSEQ multiplex PCR; TCRdb's copy has only in-frame clones and leaves some out. The data contain about 180,000 clones, 88% of them seen just once; the ten biggest clones take up 6% to 8.5%. Whole-study results and caveats: Only after the peak T cell response were repertoires sampled. The number of AZD1222 recipients seropositive at baseline was only five to seven. Nearly half of spike-specific TCRs reportedly target unmutated variant regions.

Sequencing was performed on peripheral blood, taken on day 0 of AZD1222 vaccination. The sequence was obtained from an adult in good health. The gene calls are TRBV4-2 and TRBJ1-3; TRBD1 is a possible D gene (5 bases). The CDR3 sequence is CASSQDGAGVGNTIYF. In DNA, the CDR3 is TGTGCCAGCAGCCAAGATGGGGCGGGTGTTGGAAACACCATATATTTT.